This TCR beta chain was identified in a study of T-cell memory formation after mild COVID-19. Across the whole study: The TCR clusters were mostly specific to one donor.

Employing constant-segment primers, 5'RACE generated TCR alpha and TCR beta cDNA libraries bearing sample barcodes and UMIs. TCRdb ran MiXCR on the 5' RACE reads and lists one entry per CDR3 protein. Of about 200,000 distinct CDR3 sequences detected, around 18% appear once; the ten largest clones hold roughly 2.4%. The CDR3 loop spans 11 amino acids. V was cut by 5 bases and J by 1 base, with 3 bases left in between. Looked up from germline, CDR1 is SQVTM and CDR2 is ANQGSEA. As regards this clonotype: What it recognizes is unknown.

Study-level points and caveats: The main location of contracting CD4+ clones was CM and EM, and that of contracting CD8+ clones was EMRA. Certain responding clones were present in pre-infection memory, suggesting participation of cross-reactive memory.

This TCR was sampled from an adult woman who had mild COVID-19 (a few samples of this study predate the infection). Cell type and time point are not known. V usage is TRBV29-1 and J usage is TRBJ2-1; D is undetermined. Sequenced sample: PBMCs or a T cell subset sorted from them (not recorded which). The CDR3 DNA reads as TGCAGCGTTCTTTCCTACAATGAGCAGTTCTTC. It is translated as CSVLSYNEQFF.